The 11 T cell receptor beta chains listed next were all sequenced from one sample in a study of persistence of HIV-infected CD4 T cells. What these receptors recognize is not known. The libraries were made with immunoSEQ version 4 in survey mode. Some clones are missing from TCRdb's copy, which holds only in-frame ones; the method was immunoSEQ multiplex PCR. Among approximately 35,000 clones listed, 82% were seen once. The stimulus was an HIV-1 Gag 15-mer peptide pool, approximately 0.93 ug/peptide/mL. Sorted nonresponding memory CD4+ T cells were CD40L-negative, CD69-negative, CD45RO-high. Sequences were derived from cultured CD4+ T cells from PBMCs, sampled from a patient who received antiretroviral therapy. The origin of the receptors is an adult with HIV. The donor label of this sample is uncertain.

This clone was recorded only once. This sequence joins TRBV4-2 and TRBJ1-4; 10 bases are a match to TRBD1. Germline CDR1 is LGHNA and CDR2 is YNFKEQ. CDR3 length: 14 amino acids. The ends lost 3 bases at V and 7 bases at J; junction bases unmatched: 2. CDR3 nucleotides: TGTGCCAGCAGCCAGGGACAGGGGACTGAAAAACTGTTTTTT. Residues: CASSQGQGTEKLFF.

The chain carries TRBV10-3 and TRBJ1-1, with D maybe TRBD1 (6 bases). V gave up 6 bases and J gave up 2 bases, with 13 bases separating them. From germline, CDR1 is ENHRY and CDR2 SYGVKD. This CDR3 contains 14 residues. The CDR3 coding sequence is TGTGCCATCAGGAGGGGGGCGGGAAACACTGAAGCTTTCTTT. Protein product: CAIRRGAGNTEAFF.

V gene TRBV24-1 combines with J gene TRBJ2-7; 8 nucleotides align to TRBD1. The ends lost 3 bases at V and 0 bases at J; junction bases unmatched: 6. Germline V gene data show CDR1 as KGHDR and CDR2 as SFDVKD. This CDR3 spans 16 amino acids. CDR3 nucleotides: TGTGCCACCAGTGATCTGGGACAGGACCTCTCCTACGAGCAGTACTTC. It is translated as CATSDLGQDLSYEQYF.

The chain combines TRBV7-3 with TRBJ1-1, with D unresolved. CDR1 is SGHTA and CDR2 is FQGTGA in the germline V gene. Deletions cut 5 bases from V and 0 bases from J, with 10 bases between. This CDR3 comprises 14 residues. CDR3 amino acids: CASSQYGMNTEAFF. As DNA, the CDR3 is TGTGCCAGCAGCCAGTACGGAATGAACACTGAAGCTTTCTTT.

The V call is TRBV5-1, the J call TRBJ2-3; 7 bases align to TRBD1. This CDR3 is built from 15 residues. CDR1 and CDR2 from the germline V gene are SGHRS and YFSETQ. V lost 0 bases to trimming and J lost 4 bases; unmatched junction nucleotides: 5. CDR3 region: CASSLGVGGPDTQYF. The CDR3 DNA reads TGCGCCAGCAGCTTGGGAGTAGGGGGCCCAGATACGCAGTATTTT. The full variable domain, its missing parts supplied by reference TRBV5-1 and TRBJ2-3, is KAGVTQTPRYLIKTRGQQVTLSCSPISGHRSVSWYQQTPGQGLQFLFEYFSETQRNKGNFPGRFSGRQFSNSRSEMNVSTLELGDSALYLCASSLGVGGPDTQYFGPGTRLTVL.

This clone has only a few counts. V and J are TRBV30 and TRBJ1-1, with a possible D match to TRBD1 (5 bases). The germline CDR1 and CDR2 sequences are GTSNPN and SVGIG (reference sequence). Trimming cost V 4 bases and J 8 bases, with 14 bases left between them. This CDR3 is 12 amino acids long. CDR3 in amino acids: CAWMRSAGEAFF. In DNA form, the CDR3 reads TGTGCCTGGATGAGGTCGGCAGGGGAAGCTTTCTTT.

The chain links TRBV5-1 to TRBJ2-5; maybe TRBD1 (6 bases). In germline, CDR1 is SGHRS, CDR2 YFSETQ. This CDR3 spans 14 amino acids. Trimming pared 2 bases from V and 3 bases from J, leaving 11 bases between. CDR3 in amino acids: CASSFGTKEETQYF. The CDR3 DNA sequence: TGCGCCAGCAGCTTCGGGACAAAGGAAGAGACCCAGTACTTC.

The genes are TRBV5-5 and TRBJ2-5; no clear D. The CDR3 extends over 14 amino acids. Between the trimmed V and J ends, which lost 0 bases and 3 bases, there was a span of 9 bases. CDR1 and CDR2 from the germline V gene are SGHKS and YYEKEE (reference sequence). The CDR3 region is CASSLGLWKETQYF. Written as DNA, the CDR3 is TGTGCCAGCAGCTTGGGTTTATGGAAAGAGACCCAGTACTTC.

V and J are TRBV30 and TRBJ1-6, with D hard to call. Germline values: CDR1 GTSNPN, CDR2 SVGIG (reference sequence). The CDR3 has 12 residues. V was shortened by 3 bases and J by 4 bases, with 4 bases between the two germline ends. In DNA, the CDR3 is TGTGCCTGGAGCGTTTATAATTCACCCCTCCACTTT. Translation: CAWSVYNSPLHF.

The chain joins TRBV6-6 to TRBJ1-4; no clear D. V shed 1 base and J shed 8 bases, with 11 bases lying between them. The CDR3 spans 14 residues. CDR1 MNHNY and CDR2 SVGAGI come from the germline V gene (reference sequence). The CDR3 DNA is TGTGCCAGCAGTTACTTCGGGAAGACCGAAAAACTGTTTTTT. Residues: CASSYFGKTEKLFF.

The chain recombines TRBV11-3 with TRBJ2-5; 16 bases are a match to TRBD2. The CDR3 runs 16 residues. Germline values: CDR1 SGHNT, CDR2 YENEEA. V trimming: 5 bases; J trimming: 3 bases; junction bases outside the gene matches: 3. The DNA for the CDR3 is TGTGCCAGCAGCCCAGGGACTAGCGGGGGGGAAGAGACCCAGTACTTC. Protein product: CASSPGTSGGEETQYF.